The clone carrying this TCR beta chain was observed many times. Its target is not known. TCRdb reprocessed the 5' RACE reads with MiXCR, giving one entry per CDR3 protein. The sample gives some 460,000 distinct CDR3 sequences, 14% of which show up once; more than 0.5% is in the top ten. The entry originates in a study of identical twins. Study conclusions and caveats: Surplus twin overlap in beta out-of-frame sequences was less pronounced.

The same sample was also studied in work on yellow fever vaccine responses in identical twins.

The origin of this receptor is a woman aged 18-29 years in good health. Sequencing was done on a sample of CD4+ T cells sorted from blood.

The CDR3 DNA sequence: TGTGCCAGCAGCTTATTCCAGGGAAAAACTGAAGCTTTCTTT. This sequence encodes CASSLFQGKTEAFF. The rearrangement links TRBV11-2 to TRBJ1-1; D might be TRBD1 (5 bases). V was cut by 2 bases and J by 5 bases, with 12 bases left in between. The CDR3 consists of 14 residues. Germline CDR1 and CDR2: SGHAT and FQNNGV.